This T cell receptor beta chain was captured by sequencing in a study of blood T cell repertoires in COVID-19. Overall study: Nucleic acid was either cDNA or gDNA, and it came from T cells, B-cell-depleted T cells, or PBMCs.

Measured with immunoSEQ multiplex PCR; TCRdb has only the in-frame clones, and not every one. In the table there are about 270,000 clones, approximately 90% of which are singletons. The germline gives CDR1 MGHRA, CDR2 YSYEKL. The CDR3 is made up of 16 amino acids. The J segment lost 3 bases and the V segment lost 1 base, leaving 6 bases of the junction unmatched. Those who participated ranged in age from roughly 18 to 90 years and resided in about 24 US areas. The sample was PBMCs or T cells enriched from blood (not recorded which). This clonotype originated in a woman aged 30 to 39 with acute COVID-19. V gene TRBV4-1 combines with J gene TRBJ2-1; 7 bases line up with TRBD2. The CDR3 loop reads CASSQVLAEIYNEQFF. For the CDR3, the DNA is TGCGCCAGCAGCCAAGTGCTAGCGGAAATCTACAATGAGCAGTTCTTC.